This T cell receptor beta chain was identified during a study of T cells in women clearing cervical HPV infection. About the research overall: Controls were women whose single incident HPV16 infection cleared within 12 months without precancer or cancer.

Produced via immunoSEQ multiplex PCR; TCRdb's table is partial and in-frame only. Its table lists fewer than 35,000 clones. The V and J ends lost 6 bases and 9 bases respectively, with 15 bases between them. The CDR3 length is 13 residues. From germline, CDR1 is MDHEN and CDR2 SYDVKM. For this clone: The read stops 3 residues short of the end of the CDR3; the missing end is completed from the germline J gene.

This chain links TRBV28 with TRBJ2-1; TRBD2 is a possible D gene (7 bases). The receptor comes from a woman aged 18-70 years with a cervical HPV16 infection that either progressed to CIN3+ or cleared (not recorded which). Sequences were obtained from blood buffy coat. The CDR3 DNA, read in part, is TGTGCCAGCAGGCGGGGGCAGAGGTTTGAG. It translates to CASRRGQRFE. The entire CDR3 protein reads CASRRGQRFEQFF.